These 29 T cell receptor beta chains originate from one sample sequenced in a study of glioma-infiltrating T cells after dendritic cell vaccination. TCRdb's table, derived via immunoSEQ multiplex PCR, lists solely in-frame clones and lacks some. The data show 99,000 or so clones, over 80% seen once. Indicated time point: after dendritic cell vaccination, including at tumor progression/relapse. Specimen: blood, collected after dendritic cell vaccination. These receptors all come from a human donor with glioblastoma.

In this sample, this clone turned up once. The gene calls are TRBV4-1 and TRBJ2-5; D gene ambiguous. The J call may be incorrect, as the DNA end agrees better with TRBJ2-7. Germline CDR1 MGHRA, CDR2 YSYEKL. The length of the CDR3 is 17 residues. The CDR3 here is CASSQDEGLSRDYEQYF. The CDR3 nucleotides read TGCGCCAGCAGCCAAGATGAAGGGCTCAGTAGAGACTACGAGCAGTACTTC.

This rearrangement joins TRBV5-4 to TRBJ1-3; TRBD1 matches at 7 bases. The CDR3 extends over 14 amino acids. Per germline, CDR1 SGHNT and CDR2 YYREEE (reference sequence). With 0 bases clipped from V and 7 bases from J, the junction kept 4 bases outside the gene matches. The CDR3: CASSLAGGYNTIYF. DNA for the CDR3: TGTGCCAGCAGCTTGGCAGGGGGATACAACACCATATATTTT.

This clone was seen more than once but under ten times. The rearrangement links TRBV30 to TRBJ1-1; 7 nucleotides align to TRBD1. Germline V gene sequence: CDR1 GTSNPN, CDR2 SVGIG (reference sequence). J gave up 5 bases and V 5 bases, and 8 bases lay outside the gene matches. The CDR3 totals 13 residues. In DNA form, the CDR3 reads TGTGCCTGGGGTACACTGACAGGGACTGAAGCTTTCTTT. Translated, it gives CAWGTLTGTEAFF.

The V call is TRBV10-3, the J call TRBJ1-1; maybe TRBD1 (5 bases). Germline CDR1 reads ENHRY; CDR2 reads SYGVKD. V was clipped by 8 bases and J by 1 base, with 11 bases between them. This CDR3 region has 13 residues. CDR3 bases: TGTGCCATCCAACCGCAGGGGAACACTGAAGCTTTCTTT. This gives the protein CAIQPQGNTEAFF.

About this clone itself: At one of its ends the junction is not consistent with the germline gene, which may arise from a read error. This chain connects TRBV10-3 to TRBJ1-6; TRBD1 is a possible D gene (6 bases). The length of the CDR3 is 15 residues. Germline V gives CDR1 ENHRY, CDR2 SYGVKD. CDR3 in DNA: TGTGCCATCAGCAGACAGGAGTTCTATAATTCACTCCTCCACTTT. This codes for CAISRQEFYNSLLHF.

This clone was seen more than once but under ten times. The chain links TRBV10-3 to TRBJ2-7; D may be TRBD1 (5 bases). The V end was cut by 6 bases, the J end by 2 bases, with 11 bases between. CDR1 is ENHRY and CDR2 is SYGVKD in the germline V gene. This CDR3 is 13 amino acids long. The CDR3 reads CAIRGQNPYEQYF. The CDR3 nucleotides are TGTGCCATCAGGGGGCAGAACCCCTACGAGCAGTACTTC.

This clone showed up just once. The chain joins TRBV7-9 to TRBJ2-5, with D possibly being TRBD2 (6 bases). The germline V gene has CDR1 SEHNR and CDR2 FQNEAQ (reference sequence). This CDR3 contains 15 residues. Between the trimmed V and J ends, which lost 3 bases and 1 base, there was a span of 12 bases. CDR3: CASSFKGLLQETQYF. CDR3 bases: TGTGCCAGCAGCTTTAAGGGACTCCTCCAAGAGACCCAGTACTTC.

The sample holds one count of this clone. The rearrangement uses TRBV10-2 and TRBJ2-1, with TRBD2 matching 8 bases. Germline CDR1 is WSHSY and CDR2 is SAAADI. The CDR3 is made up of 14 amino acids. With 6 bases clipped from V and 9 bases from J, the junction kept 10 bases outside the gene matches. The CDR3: CASSVSGAGSEQFF. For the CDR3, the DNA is TGCGCCAGCAGCGTTAGCGGGGCTGGGAGTGAGCAGTTCTTC.

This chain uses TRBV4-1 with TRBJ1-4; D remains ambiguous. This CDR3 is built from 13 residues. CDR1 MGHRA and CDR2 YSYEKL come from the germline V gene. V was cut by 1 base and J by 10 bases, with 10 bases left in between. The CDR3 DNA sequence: TGCGCCAGCAGCCAAGTGGTAGGGAGAAAACTGTTTTTT. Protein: CASSQVVGRKLFF.

The CDR3 DNA sequence: TGTGCCTGGAGTGATCAGGCCGGTGACGGTGAAGCTTTCTTT. Encoded protein: CAWSDQAGDGEAFF. The rearrangement joins TRBV30 to TRBJ1-1, with D uncertain. The CDR3 totals 14 residues. CDR1 and CDR2 (germline): GTSNPN, SVGIG (reference sequence). Trimming removed 1 base at V and 7 bases at J, with 16 bases between. Supplemented by reference TRBV30 and TRBJ1-1, the full variable domain reads SQTIHQWPATLVQPVGSPLSLECTVEGTSNPNLYWYRQAAGRGLQLLFYSVGIGQISSEVPQNLSASRPQDRQFILSSKKLLLSDSGFYLCAWSDQAGDGEAFFGQGTRLTVV.

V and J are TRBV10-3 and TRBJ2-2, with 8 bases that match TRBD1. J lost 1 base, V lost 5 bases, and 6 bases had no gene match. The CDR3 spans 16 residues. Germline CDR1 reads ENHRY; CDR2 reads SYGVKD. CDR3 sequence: CAISFSGTGNTGELFF. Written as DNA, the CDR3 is TGTGCCATCAGTTTTTCCGGGACAGGGAACACCGGGGAGCTGTTTTTT.

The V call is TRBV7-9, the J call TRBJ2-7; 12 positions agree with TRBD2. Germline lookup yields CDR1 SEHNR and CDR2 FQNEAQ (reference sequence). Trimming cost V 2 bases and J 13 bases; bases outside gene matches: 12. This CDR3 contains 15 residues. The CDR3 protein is CASSLQRLAGGLLYF. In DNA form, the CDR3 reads TGTGCCAGCAGCTTACAAAGGCTAGCGGGGGGGCTCCTATACTTC.

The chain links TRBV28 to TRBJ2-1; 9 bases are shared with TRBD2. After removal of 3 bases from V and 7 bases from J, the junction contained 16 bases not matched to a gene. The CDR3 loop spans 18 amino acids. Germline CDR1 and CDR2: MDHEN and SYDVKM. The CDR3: CASSFPPRGAGGGNEQFF. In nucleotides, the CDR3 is TGTGCCAGCAGTTTTCCCCCTCGGGGAGCGGGAGGCGGGAATGAGCAGTTCTTC.

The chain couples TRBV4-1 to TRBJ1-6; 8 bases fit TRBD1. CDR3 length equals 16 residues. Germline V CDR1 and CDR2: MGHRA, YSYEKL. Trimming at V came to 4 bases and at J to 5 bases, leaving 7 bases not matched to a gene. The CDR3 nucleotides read TGCGCCAGCAGCCCCCAAGGGACAGGTCATAATTCACCCCTCCACTTT. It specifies CASSPQGTGHNSPLHF.

DNA of the CDR3: TGTGCCAGCAGCGTCTCGGGTAAGGCTGAAGCTTTCTTT. It specifies CASSVSGKAEAFF. The chain joins TRBV9 to TRBJ1-1; D is unclear. This CDR3 spans 13 amino acids. Germline V lookup: CDR1 SGDLS, CDR2 YYNGEE. V was shortened by 2 bases and J by 6 bases, with 11 bases between the two germline ends.

The CDR3 sequence: CASSTLRGRSNEQFF. As DNA, the CDR3 is TGCGCCAGCAGCACCCTTAGGGGGCGAAGCAATGAGCAGTTCTTC. The J gene is TRBJ2-1, the V gene TRBV5-1; TRBD1 matches 7 bases. The CDR3 spans 15 residues. J was trimmed by 6 bases and V by 4 bases; bases with no gene match: 10. Germline V gives CDR1 SGHRS, CDR2 YFSETQ. Full variable domain (rest looked up from reference TRBV5-1 and TRBJ2-1): KAGVTQTPRYLIKTRGQQVTLSCSPISGHRSVSWYQQTPGQGLQFLFEYFSETQRNKGNFPGRFSGRQFSNSRSEMNVSTLELGDSALYLCASSTLRGRSNEQFFGPGTRLTVL.

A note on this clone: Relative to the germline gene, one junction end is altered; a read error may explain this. This CDR3 is CASSFRGF. The CDR3 DNA reads TGTGCCAGCAGCTTCCGAGGATTC. The genes are TRBV11-3 and TRBJ2-7; no firm D call. Germline assignment: CDR1 SGHNT and CDR2 YENEEA. The CDR3 runs 8 residues.

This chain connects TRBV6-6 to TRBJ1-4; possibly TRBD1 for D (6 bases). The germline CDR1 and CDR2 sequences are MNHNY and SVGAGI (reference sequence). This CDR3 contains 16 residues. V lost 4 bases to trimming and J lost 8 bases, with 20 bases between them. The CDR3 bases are TGTGCCAGCAGTTCCGCCAGCACAGGGTCCTGGGAAAAACTGTTTTTT. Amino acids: CASSSASTGSWEKLFF.

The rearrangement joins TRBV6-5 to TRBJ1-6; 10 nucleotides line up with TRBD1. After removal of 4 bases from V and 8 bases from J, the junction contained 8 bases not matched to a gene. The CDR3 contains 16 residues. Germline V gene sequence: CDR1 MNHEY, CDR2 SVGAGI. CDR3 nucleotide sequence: TGTGCCAGCAGTTTGGACAGGGGGGCTTTCCATTCACCCCTCCACTTT. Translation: CASSLDRGAFHSPLHF.

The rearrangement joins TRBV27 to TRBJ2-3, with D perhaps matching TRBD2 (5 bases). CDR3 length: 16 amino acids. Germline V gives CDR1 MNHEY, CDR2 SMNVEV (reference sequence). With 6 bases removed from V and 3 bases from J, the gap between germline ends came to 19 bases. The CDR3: CASRAQDGGPTDTQYF. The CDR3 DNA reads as TGTGCCAGCAGGGCCCAGGACGGAGGCCCGACAGATACGCAGTATTTT.

The chain's CDR3 is CAWSPDSYGYTF. For the CDR3, the DNA is TGTGCCTGGAGTCCAGACAGCTATGGCTACACCTTC. This chain links TRBV30 with TRBJ1-2, with a possible D match to TRBD1 (5 bases). V lost 2 bases and J lost 4, with 8 bases in between. Germline CDR1 and CDR2: GTSNPN and SVGIG (reference sequence). This CDR3 is 12 amino acids long.

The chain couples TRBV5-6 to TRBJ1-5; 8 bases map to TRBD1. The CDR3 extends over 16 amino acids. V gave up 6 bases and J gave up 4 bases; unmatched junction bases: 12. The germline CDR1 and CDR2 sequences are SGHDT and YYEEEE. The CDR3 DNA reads TGTGCCAGCAACTACCAGGGGCAGGGGGCGAATCAGCCCCAGCATTTT. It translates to CASNYQGQGANQPQHF.

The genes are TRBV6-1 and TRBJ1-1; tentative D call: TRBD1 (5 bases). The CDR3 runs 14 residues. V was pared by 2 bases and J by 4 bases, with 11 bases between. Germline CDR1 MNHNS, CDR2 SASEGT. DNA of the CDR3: TGTGCCAGCAGTGAAATCGGGGGTTTCACTGAAGCTTTCTTT. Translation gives CASSEIGGFTEAFF.

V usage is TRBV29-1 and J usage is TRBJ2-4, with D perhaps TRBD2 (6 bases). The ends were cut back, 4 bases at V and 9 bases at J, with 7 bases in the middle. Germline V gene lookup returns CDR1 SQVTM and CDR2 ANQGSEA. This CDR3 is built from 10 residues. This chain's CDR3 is CSVGEVIQYF. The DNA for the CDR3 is TGCAGCGTTGGGGAGGTCATTCAGTACTTC.

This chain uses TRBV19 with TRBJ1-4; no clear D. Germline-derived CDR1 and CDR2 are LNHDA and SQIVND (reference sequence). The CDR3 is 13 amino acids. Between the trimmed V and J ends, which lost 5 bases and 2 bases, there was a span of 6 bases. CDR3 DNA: TGTGCCAGTAGTCACGGGACTAATGAAAAACTGTTTTTT. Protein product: CASSHGTNEKLFF.

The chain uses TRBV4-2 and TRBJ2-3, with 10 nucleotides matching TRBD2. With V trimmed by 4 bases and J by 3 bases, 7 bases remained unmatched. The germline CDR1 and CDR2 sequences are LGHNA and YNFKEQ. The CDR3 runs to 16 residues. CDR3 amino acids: CASSPYSGGPTDTQYF. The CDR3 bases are TGTGCCAGCAGCCCCTATAGCGGGGGGCCAACAGATACGCAGTATTTT.

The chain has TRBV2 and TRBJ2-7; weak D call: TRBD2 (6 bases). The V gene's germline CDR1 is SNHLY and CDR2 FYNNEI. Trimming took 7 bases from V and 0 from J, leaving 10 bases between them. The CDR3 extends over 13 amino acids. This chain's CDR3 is CASILAYSYEQYF. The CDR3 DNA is TGTGCCAGCATTCTAGCGTACTCCTACGAGCAGTACTTC.

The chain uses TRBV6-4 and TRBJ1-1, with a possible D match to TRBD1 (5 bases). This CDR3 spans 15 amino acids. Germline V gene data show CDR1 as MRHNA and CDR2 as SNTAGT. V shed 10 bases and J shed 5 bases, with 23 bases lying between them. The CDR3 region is CATTISRTMHTEAFF. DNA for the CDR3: TGTGCCACCACCATCTCGCGGACAATGCATACTGAAGCTTTCTTT.

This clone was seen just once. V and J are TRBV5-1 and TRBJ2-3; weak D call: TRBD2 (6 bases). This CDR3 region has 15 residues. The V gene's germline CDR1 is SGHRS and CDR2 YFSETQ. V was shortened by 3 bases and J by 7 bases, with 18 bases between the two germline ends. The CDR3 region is CASSSTSPTVNTQYF. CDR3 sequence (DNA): TGCGCCAGCAGCTCAACTAGCCCCACCGTTAATACGCAGTATTTT.